The 3 T cell receptor beta chains below all came from one sample that was sequenced in a study of blood T cell repertoires in COVID-19. Produced via immunoSEQ multiplex PCR; TCRdb's table is partial and in-frame only. The table has over 70,000 clones, around 89% seen once; the top ten hold around 7%. The specimen sequenced was peripheral blood. These receptors were obtained from a woman older than 75 with acute or convalescent COVID-19.

The chain couples TRBV11-1 to TRBJ1-6, with 9 bases identical to TRBD1. The length of the CDR3 is 14 residues. From germline, CDR1 is SGHAT and CDR2 FQDESV (reference sequence). Trimming cost V 6 bases and J 8 bases; bases outside gene matches: 5. This chain's CDR3 is CASSFTGGDSPLHF. In DNA, the CDR3 is TGTGCCAGCAGTTTCACAGGGGGCGATTCACCCCTCCACTTT. The variable domain in full, completed from reference TRBV11-1 and TRBJ1-6, reads EAEVAQSPRYKITEKSQAVAFWCDPISGHATLYWYRQILGQGPELLVQFQDESVVDDSQLPKDRFSAERLKGVDSTLKIQPAELGDSAMYLCASSFTGGDSPLHFGNGTRLTVT.

This chain uses TRBV5-8 with TRBJ1-2; 8 nucleotides match TRBD1. The V segment lost 0 bases and the J segment 4 bases; nucleotides outside the gene matches: 5. CDR1 is SGHTS, CDR2 YDEGEE, per germline. The CDR3 runs 15 residues. The CDR3 nucleotides are TGTGCCAGCAGCTTGGGGACAGGGAAAATCTATGGCTACACCTTC. Translating it yields CASSLGTGKIYGYTF.

The chain combines TRBV18 with TRBJ2-7; the D is unclear. The germline CDR1 and CDR2 sequences are KGHSH and LQKENI. The CDR3 runs 13 residues. Trimming shortened V by 0 bases and J by 3 bases, and 6 bases separated the two germline ends. CDR3 DNA sequence: TGTGCCAGCTCACCACCACACAGCTACGAGCAGTACTTC. Translating gives CASSPPHSYEQYF.